This T cell receptor (beta chain) was recorded in a study of post-analysis software for immune sequencing data. General study findings and limits: About 5 TRBV segments (TRBV5-6, TRBV5-1 and TRBV20-1 among them) occurred more frequently in patients than in controls.

On this clonotype itself: Its antigen is as yet unknown.

Libraries were made from TCR beta cDNA, and they carried unique molecular identifiers. Input of about 0.95 to 11 million T cells yielded a few hundred thousand cDNA molecules. From the PCR reads, TCRdb called clonotypes with MiXCR, one entry per CDR3 protein. The profile shows about 540,000 distinct CDR3 sequences, around a third of them singletons. The CDR3 length is 13 residues. CDR1 is MNHNY and CDR2 is SVGAGI in the germline V gene (reference sequence). Trimming cost V 7 bases and J 2 bases, with 12 bases left between them. The chain couples TRBV6-6 to TRBJ2-7, with D possibly called TRBD1 or TRBD2 (5 bases each). The TCR comes from a girl under 18 with multiple sclerosis. The sample was blood. The CDR3 bases are TGTGCCAGCACCGGGACGGAAGCCTACGAGCAGTACTTC. Amino acid sequence: CASTGTEAYEQYF.